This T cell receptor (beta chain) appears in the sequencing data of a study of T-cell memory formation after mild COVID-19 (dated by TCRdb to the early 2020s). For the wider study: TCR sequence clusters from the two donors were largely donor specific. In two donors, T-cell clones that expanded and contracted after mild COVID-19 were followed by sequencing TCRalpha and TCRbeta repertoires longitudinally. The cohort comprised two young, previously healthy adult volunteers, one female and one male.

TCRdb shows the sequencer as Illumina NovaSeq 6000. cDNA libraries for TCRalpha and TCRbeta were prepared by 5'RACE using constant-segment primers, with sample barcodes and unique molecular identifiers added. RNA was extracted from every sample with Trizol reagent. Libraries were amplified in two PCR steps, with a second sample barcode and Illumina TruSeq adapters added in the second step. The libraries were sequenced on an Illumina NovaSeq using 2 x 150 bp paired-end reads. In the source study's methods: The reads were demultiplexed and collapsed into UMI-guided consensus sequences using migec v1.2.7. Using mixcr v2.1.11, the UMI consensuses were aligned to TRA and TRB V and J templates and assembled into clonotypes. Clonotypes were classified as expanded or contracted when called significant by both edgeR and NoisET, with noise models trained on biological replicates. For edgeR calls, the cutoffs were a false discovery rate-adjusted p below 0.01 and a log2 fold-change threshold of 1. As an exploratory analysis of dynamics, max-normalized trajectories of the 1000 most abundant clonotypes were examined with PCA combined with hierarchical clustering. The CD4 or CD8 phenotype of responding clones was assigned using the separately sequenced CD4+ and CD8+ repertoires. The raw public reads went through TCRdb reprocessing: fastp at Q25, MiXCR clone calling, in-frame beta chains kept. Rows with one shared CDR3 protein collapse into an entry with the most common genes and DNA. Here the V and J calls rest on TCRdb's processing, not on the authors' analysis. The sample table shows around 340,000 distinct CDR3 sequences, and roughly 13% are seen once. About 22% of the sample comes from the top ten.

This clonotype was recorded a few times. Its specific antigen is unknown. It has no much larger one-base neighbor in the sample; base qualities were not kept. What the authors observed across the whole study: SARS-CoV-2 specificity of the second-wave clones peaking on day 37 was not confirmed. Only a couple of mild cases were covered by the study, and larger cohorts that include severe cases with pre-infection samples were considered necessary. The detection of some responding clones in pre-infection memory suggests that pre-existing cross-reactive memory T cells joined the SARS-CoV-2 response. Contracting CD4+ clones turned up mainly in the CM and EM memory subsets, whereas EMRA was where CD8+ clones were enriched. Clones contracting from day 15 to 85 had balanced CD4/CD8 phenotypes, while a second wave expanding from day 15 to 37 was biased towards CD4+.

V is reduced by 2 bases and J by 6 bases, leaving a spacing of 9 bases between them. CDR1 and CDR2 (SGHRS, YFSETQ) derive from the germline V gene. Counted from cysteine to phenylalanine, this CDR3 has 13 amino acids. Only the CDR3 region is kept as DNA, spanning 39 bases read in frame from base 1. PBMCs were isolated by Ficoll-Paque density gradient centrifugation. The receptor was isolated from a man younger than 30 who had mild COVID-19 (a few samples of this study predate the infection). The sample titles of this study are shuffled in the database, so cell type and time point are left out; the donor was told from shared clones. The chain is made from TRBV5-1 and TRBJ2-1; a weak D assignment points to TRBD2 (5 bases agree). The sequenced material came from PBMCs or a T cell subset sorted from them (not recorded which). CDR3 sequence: CASSFEGGNEQFF. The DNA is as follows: TGCGCCAGCAGCTTCGAGGGCGGCAATGAGCAGTTCTTC.